One sample yielded the 27 T cell receptor beta chains listed below, sequenced in a study of vaccination effects on CD4 cells after COVID-19. Their recognized antigens are unknown. Antigen-specific CD4+ T cell clonotypes were called by their expansion after viral peptide-pool culture in ViraFEST. Between days 9 and 10 of culture, CD4+ T cells were separated out. Two-dose BNT162b2 or mRNA-1273 vaccination was given to participants. Using immunoSEQ multiplex PCR, the repertoire was profiled, and TCRdb retains in-frame clones only, with some absent. The sample lists 50,000 to 65,000 clones; around 78% were seen once. The material was CD4+ T cells from PBMCs cultured with HCoV-229E spike peptides, obtained after COVID-19 vaccination. The receptors were gathered from a human donor who received a COVID-19 vaccine.

This chain connects TRBV9 to TRBJ1-2, with D maybe TRBD1 (6 bases). Germline V gives CDR1 SGDLS, CDR2 YYNGEE. The CDR3 consists of 14 residues. V lost 5 bases, J lost 2 bases, and 13 bases lay in between. CDR3 nucleotides: TGTGCCAGCAGTGTCGCGAGGGGGAACTATGGCTACACCTTC. This encodes CASSVARGNYGYTF.

This clone was seen a few times. This chain uses TRBV5-1 with TRBJ1-2, with D unclear. Germline values: CDR1 SGHRS, CDR2 YFSETQ. Trimming left V 1 base short and J 0 bases short, with 10 bases between. The CDR3 length is 15 residues. The DNA of the CDR3 is TGCGCCAGCAGCTTGTTGTCAGATACTAACTATGGCTACACCTTC. Its protein product is CASSLLSDTNYGYTF. The full variable domain, its missing parts supplied by reference TRBV5-1 and TRBJ1-2, is KAGVTQTPRYLIKTRGQQVTLSCSPISGHRSVSWYQQTPGQGLQFLFEYFSETQRNKGNFPGRFSGRQFSNSRSEMNVSTLELGDSALYLCASSLLSDTNYGYTFGSGTRLTVV.

The chain couples TRBV5-1 to TRBJ2-5; D tentatively fits TRBD1 or TRBD2 (6 bases each). V lost 0 bases and J 3 bases, leaving 12 bases between the germline ends. The length of the CDR3 is 15 residues. Germline CDR1 is SGHRS and CDR2 is YFSETQ. The CDR3 region has the DNA TGCGCCAGCAGCTTGGTGGGGGGCCGGGAAGAGACCCAGTACTTC. This encodes CASSLVGGREETQYF.

This rearrangement joins TRBV19 to TRBJ1-6; D unclear. There are 14 residues in the CDR3. Germline CDR1 LNHDA, CDR2 SQIVND (reference sequence). Trimming took 1 base from V and 5 from J, leaving 6 bases between them. CDR3 in DNA: TGTGCCAGTAGTATAGGGCAGAATAATTCACCCCTCCACTTT. Translation gives CASSIGQNNSPLHF.

This chain uses TRBV28 with TRBJ1-2; 9 bases map to TRBD1. Germline CDR1 reads MDHEN; CDR2 reads SYDVKM. This CDR3 is 17 amino acids long. J gave up 1 base and V 8 bases, and 14 bases lay outside the gene matches. The CDR3 bases are TGTGCCAGCCATAGACATACAGGGGGCAACATTAACTATGGCTACACCTTC. Its protein product is CASHRHTGGNINYGYTF.

V is TRBV7-9 and J is TRBJ2-6; no firm D call. V was pared by 1 base and J by 0 bases, with 13 bases between. CDR3 length equals 18 residues. Germline values: CDR1 SEHNR, CDR2 FQNEAQ (reference sequence). The CDR3 region has the DNA TGTGCCAGCAGCTTAGAAAGGTTTGCCTTCTCTGGGGCCAACGTCCTGACTTTC. This gives the protein CASSLERFAFSGANVLTF. Together with reference TRBV7-9 and TRBJ2-6, the CDR3 gives the full variable domain: DTGVSQNPRHKITKRGQNVTFRCDPISEHNRLYWYRQTLGQGPEFLTYFQNEAQLEKSRLLSDRFSAERPKGSFSTLEIQRTEQGDSAMYLCASSLERFAFSGANVLTFGAGSRLTVL.

This clone was counted a single time. V and J are TRBV5-6 and TRBJ2-1; TRBD2 is a possible D gene (5 bases). This CDR3 spans 12 amino acids. Trimming removed 4 bases from V and 9 bases from J, with 11 bases in between. Germline V lookup: CDR1 SGHDT, CDR2 YYEEEE. The CDR3 protein is CASSPGFREQFF. The DNA for the CDR3 is TGTGCCAGCAGCCCGGGGTTTCGTGAGCAGTTCTTC.

The CDR3 spells CASSNRISYEGYTF. CDR3 DNA sequence: TGTGCCAGCAGTAATAGGATTTCTTATGAGGGCTACACCTTC. The chain combines TRBV6-5 with TRBJ1-2; D is unresolved. Germline V gene data show CDR1 as MNHEY and CDR2 as SVGAGI. This CDR3 is 14 amino acids long. Trimming removed 5 bases at V and 8 bases at J, with 18 bases between.

This sequence joins TRBV6-5 and TRBJ1-1; TRBD1 might be the D (6 bases). With 6 bases removed from V and 1 base from J, the gap between germline ends came to 12 bases. There are 14 residues in the CDR3. Looked up from germline, CDR1 is MNHEY and CDR2 is SVGAGI. CDR3 region: CASRTTGENTEAFF. The CDR3 nucleotides are TGTGCCAGCAGAACGACAGGAGAGAACACTGAAGCTTTCTTT.

The genes are TRBV7-3 and TRBJ2-2, with D perhaps TRBD2 (5 bases). Trimming took 10 bases from V and 1 from J, leaving 16 bases between them. The length of the CDR3 is 15 residues. The germline V gene has CDR1 SGHTA and CDR2 FQGTGA. The CDR3 loop is CATRTEAGNTGELFF. The DNA for the CDR3 is TGTGCCACCCGGACGGAGGCAGGGAACACCGGGGAGCTGTTTTTT.

The CDR3 DNA sequence: TGTGCCAGCAGCCGGGACACCAATCAGCCCCAGCATTTT. Protein: CASSRDTNQPQHF. This sequence joins TRBV6-5 and TRBJ1-5, with D maybe TRBD1 (6 bases). V gave up 6 bases and J gave up 3 bases, with 9 bases separating them. Germline assignment: CDR1 MNHEY and CDR2 SVGAGI. The CDR3 covers 13 residues.

Only one count was recorded for this clone. The chain recombines TRBV5-4 with TRBJ1-2; D may be TRBD1 (5 bases). V lost 2 bases and J lost 10, with 12 bases in between. The CDR3 contains 12 residues. The germline CDR1 and CDR2 sequences are SGHNT and YYREEE (reference sequence). CDR3: CASSFDRGFYTF. As DNA, the CDR3 is TGTGCCAGCAGCTTTGATAGGGGCTTCTACACCTTC. Combining the CDR3 with reference TRBV5-4 and TRBJ1-2 gives the whole variable domain ETGVTQSPTHLIKTRGQQVTLRCSSQSGHNTVSWYQQALGQGPQFIFQYYREEENGRGNFPPRFSGLQFPNYSSELNVNALELDDSALYLCASSFDRGFYTFGSGTRLTVV.

The chain recombines TRBV6-2 or TRBV6-3 with TRBJ1-5; tentative D call: TRBD1 (5 bases). The V end was cut by 5 bases, the J end by 0 bases, with 11 bases between. The CDR3 is 15 residues long. Germline-derived CDR1 and CDR2 are MNHEY and SVGEGT. The CDR3 DNA reads as TGTGCCAGCAGTGCGCCCGGGGGTAGCAATCAGCCCCAGCATTTT. This gives the protein CASSAPGGSNQPQHF.

The chain is built from TRBV12-3 or TRBV12-4 and TRBJ2-7; 10 bases match TRBD1. CDR3 length equals 13 residues. This CDR3 is CASSLAPGQGLNV. The CDR3 DNA reads as TGTGCCAGCAGTTTAGCGCCGGGACAGGGGTTGAACGTC.

The table lists this clone with a count of one. The chain has TRBV30 and TRBJ2-5; D possibly corresponds to TRBD1 (5 bases). With 0 bases removed from V and 3 bases from J, the gap between germline ends came to 8 bases. CDR3 size: 13 residues. Per germline, CDR1 GTSNPN and CDR2 SVGIG (reference sequence). CDR3 bases: TGTGCCTGGAGTGTCAAACAGGAAGAGACCCAGTACTTC. This codes for CAWSVKQEETQYF.

V and J are TRBV6-1 and TRBJ2-7; the D is unclear. This CDR3 is 12 amino acids long. Trimming took 1 base from V and 9 from J, leaving 10 bases between them. Germline loops: CDR1 MNHNS, CDR2 SASEGT. This CDR3 is CASSEGALRQYV. The CDR3 DNA is TGTGCCAGCAGTGAAGGCGCCCTTCGGCAGTACGTC.

V and J are TRBV5-1 and TRBJ2-2; D uncertain. Trimming took off 5 bases at V and 2 bases at J, with 16 bases between the two ends. CDR3 length equals 16 residues. Per germline, CDR1 SGHRS and CDR2 YFSETQ. The CDR3 protein is CASSLTGSRNTGELFF. The DNA for the CDR3 is TGCGCCAGCAGTTTGACCGGGTCCAGAAACACCGGGGAGCTGTTTTTT.

By share, this clone counts as medium-sized. The chain is built from TRBV9 and TRBJ1-6, with 8 bases lining up with TRBD1. CDR3 length: 16 residues. Germline CDR1 reads SGDLS; CDR2 reads YYNGEE. J was trimmed by 7 bases and V by 4 bases; bases with no gene match: 10. The CDR3 loop is CASSLKGGQGNSPLHF. The CDR3 coding sequence is TGTGCCAGCAGCCTAAAGGGAGGACAGGGAAATTCACCCCTCCACTTT.

The chain uses TRBV6-6 and TRBJ2-7; unclear D gene. V lost 0 bases to trimming and J lost 6 bases, with 12 bases between them. Germline assignment: CDR1 MNHNY and CDR2 SVGAGI (reference sequence). The CDR3 is 14 residues long. CDR3: CASSYSNGISEQYV. CDR3 DNA: TGTGCCAGCAGTTACTCGAATGGGATCTCCGAGCAGTACGTC.

The chain links TRBV5-8 to TRBJ1-5, with D tentatively TRBD1 (6 bases). Trimming cost V 0 bases and J 4 bases, with 11 bases left between them. Germline CDR1 and CDR2: SGHTS and YDEGEE. The CDR3 has 15 residues. CDR3 sequence (DNA): TGTGCCAGCAGCTTGGAACAGGGAGGGAATCAGCCCCAGCATTTT. It yields the protein CASSLEQGGNQPQHF. Filled out from reference TRBV5-8 and TRBJ1-5, the complete variable domain reads EAGVTQSPTHLIKTRGQQATLRCSPISGHTSVYWYQQALGLGLQFLLWYDEGEERNRGNFPPRFSGRQFPNYSSELNVNALELEDSALYLCASSLEQGGNQPQHFGDGTRLSIL.

This chain joins TRBV5-1 and TRBJ1-3, with D maybe TRBD1 (5 bases). Trimming left V 2 bases short and J 2 bases short, with 14 bases between. The CDR3 is 16 residues long. Germline CDR1 reads SGHRS; CDR2 reads YFSETQ. This chain's CDR3 is CASSFSGRETGNTIYF. The CDR3 DNA reads TGCGCCAGCAGCTTTTCCGGCAGGGAAACTGGAAACACCATATATTTT.

This clone appeared a single time. V is TRBV5-1 and J is TRBJ1-5; 7 nucleotides agree with TRBD1. The CDR3 extends over 15 amino acids. Germline lookup yields CDR1 SGHRS and CDR2 YFSETQ. V was pared by 4 bases and J by 3 bases, with 7 bases of the junction left unmatched. The CDR3 sequence: CASSLTGDDNQPQHF. Written as DNA, the CDR3 is TGCGCCAGCAGCCTAACAGGGGATGACAATCAGCCCCAGCATTTT.

The gene calls are TRBV30 and TRBJ2-2; TRBD1 is a possible D gene (6 bases). CDR1 is GTSNPN, CDR2 SVGIG, per germline (reference sequence). The length of the CDR3 is 14 residues. With 4 bases removed from V and 4 bases from J, the gap between germline ends came to 13 bases. The CDR3 here is CAWNGQPGTGELFF. In nucleotides, the CDR3 is TGTGCCTGGAACGGACAGCCGGGCACCGGGGAGCTGTTTTTT. Full variable domain (outside the CDR3, taken from reference TRBV30 and TRBJ2-2): SQTIHQWPATLVQPVGSPLSLECTVEGTSNPNLYWYRQAAGRGLQLLFYSVGIGQISSEVPQNLSASRPQDRQFILSSKKLLLSDSGFYLCAWNGQPGTGELFFGEGSRLTVL.

V and J are TRBV19 and TRBJ2-1; 9 positions agree with TRBD1. The CDR3 runs 16 residues. After removal of 8 bases from V and 5 bases from J, the junction contained 13 bases not matched to a gene. Germline CDR1 and CDR2: LNHDA and SQIVND (reference sequence). The CDR3: CASGPPGQGLNNEQFF. Written as DNA, the CDR3 is TGTGCCAGTGGACCGCCGGGACAGGGCCTCAACAATGAGCAGTTCTTC.

V gene TRBV7-2 combines with J gene TRBJ1-1; D gene uncertain. The germline CDR1 and CDR2 sequences are SGHTA and FQGNSA. This CDR3 is 13 amino acids long. Trimming removed 3 bases at V and 3 bases at J, with 8 bases between. DNA for the CDR3: TGTGCCAGCAGCTTCGGCCCCCACACTGAAGCTTTCTTT. Its protein product is CASSFGPHTEAFF.

The sample holds a few counts of this clone. V and J are TRBV19 and TRBJ1-5; 7 positions match TRBD1. Unmatched junction bases numbered 12, after V lost 9 bases and J lost 7 bases. There are 14 residues in the CDR3. Germline V gene lookup returns CDR1 LNHDA and CDR2 SQIVND (reference sequence). The CDR3 DNA reads as TGTGCCAGCCGACCCACAGGGGTAAGGCAGCCCCAGCATTTT. Translation gives CASRPTGVRQPQHF.

The chain is built from TRBV5-1 and TRBJ2-2; 10 bases fit TRBD2. Per the germline V gene, CDR1 is SGHRS and CDR2 is YFSETQ. Losses at the gene ends were 3 bases for V and 1 base for J; bases not matched to a gene: 6. The CDR3 has 17 residues. For the CDR3, the DNA is TGCGCCAGCAGCTCTACCTGGACTAGCGGGAACACCGGGGAGCTGTTTTTT. Protein: CASSSTWTSGNTGELFF.